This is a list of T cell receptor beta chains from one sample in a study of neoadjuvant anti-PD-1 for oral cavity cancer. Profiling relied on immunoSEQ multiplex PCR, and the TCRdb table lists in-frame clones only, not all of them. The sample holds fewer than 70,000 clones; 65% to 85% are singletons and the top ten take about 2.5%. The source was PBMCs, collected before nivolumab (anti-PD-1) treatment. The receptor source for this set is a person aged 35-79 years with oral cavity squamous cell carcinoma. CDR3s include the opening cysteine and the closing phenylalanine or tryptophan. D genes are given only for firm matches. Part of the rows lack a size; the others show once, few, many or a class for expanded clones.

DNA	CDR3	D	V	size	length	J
TGTGCCAGCAGCTTTGGGGGGTCGATTCAGCCCCAGCATTTT	CASSFGGSIQPQHF	NA	TRBV7-6	NA	14	TRBJ1-5
TGTGCCAGCACCACATTCCGGGGGGCTGGAAACACCATATATTTT	CASTTFRGAGNTIYF	NA	TRBV28	NA	15	TRBJ1-3
TGTGCCAGCAGCTTAACGAGCGGGACCCAAGTAGGGAATGAGCAGTTCTTC	CASSLTSGTQVGNEQFF	TRBD2	TRBV7-3	NA	17	TRBJ2-1
TGTGCCAGCAGCAAATTTACCGGGGCCACAGATACGCAGTATTTT	CASSKFTGATDTQYF	NA	TRBV5-6	NA	15	TRBJ2-3
TGTGCCAGTAAGGAGGACAACTCCTACGAGCAGTACTTC	CASKEDNSYEQYF	NA	TRBV19	NA	13	TRBJ2-7
TGTGCCAGCAGCCACGGACTAGCGGGAGTAAGCGACAATGAGCAGTTCTTC	CASSHGLAGVSDNEQFF	TRBD2	TRBV7-3	NA	17	TRBJ2-1
TGTGCCAGCTCACCAAGCGGGGGCGGTGGCTACACCTTC	CASSPSGGGGYTF	NA	TRBV18	NA	13	TRBJ1-2
TGTGCCAGCAGTTTTGACAGGGGGAAAAACTATGGCTACACCTTC	CASSFDRGKNYGYTF	TRBD1	TRBV27	NA	15	TRBJ1-2
TGTGCCAGCAGCGTAGGGACCGTGAACACTGAAGCTTTCTTT	CASSVGTVNTEAFF	NA	TRBV9	once	14	TRBJ1-1
TGTGCCAGCAGCGTAGTAGTGGGTGGGGGCTACACCTTC	CASSVVVGGGYTF	NA	TRBV9	NA	13	TRBJ1-2
TGTGCCAGCAGCCCGTGGGGGTACGACACAGATACGCAGTATTTT	CASSPWGYDTDTQYF	NA	TRBV11-2	NA	15	TRBJ2-3
TGTGCCAGCAGCCGCCTGGGACAGGCAAGCACAGATACGCAGTATTTT	CASSRLGQASTDTQYF	TRBD1	TRBV4-2	NA	16	TRBJ2-3
TGTGCCAGCAGCAGGGTGGGGCAGGGGCTCGACTATGGCTACACCTTC	CASSRVGQGLDYGYTF	NA	TRBV9	NA	16	TRBJ1-2
TGTGCCAGCAGCGTAGCTACAGGGGGGCCCTCGGAGGGGAGTGGCTACACCTTC	CASSVATGGPSEGSGYTF	TRBD1	TRBV9	NA	18	TRBJ1-2
TGTGCCAGCAGCCTGACTAGCGGGGGCTCCTACGAGCAGTACTTC	CASSLTSGGSYEQYF	TRBD2	TRBV7-2	NA	15	TRBJ2-7
TGTGCCAGCAGCTTATCGGGAGGTAGGGCCCACTCAGATACGCAGTATTTT	CASSLSGGRAHSDTQYF	TRBD2	TRBV7-9	NA	17	TRBJ2-3
TGTGCCAGCAGCGCTCCAGGGCGGGGTGAAAAACTGTTTTTT	CASSAPGRGEKLFF	NA	TRBV9	NA	14	TRBJ1-4
TGTGCCAGCAGCGCCATTATACCGGGGAGGGCCGGGAGAGATACGCAGTATTTT	CASSAIIPGRAGRDTQYF	TRBD2	TRBV9	once	18	TRBJ2-3
TGTGCCAGCAGCCCCGAGTTCCTTCTCGGGACAGGGGTTAACTATGGCTACACCTTC	CASSPEFLLGTGVNYGYTF	TRBD1	TRBV5-4	NA	19	TRBJ1-2
TGTGCCAGCAGCAGGTGGGCTAGCGGTCGTAACTCCTACAATGAGCAGTTCTTC	CASSRWASGRNSYNEQFF	NA	TRBV21-1	once	18	TRBJ2-1
TGTGCCAGCAGCTCTTTTGGGGGAGATACGCAGTATTTT	CASSSFGGDTQYF	NA	TRBV7-9	NA	13	TRBJ2-3
TGCAGCGTTAGGACAGGGATAGGACAGCCCCAGCATTTT	CSVRTGIGQPQHF	TRBD1	TRBV29-1	few	13	TRBJ1-5
TGTGCCAGCAGCATGAAGACAGGGGCTTCCTACGAGCAGTACTTC	CASSMKTGASYEQYF	NA	TRBV21-1	NA	15	TRBJ2-7
TGTGCCAGCAGCTCCGCGACAGGGCCTAGCAATCAGCCCCAGCATTTT	CASSSATGPSNQPQHF	TRBD1	TRBV7-9	NA	16	TRBJ1-5
TGTGCCAGCACCTCGGACAGAAGCAATCAGCCCCAGCATTTT	CASTSDRSNQPQHF	NA	TRBV5-8	NA	14	TRBJ1-5
TGTGCCAGCAGCCTTCAGGGCGGAAACACTGAAGCTTTCTTT	CASSLQGGNTEAFF	NA	TRBV7-9	NA	14	TRBJ1-1
TGCGCCAGCAGCTTGGGAGGGACTAGCGGGGGTCAAGCCAGTGAGCAGTTCTTC	CASSLGGTSGGQASEQFF	TRBD2	TRBV5-1	NA	18	TRBJ2-1
TGTGCCAGCAGCTCAAAAAACGGACAGGAACAAGAGACCCAGTACTTC	CASSSKNGQEQETQYF	TRBD1	TRBV7-9	NA	16	TRBJ2-5
TGTGCCAGTAGTACACCGGGACAGGGTGCAGATACGCAGTATTTT	CASSTPGQGADTQYF	TRBD1	TRBV19	NA	15	TRBJ2-3
TGTGCCAGCAGCTTCCCGAAGCGGGCCACCGGGGAGCTGTTTTTT	CASSFPKRATGELFF	NA	TRBV6-1	NA	15	TRBJ2-2
TGTGCCAGCAGCTTATCGGACGGGATGAAGCCCCAGCATTTT	CASSLSDGMKPQHF	NA	TRBV7-6	NA	14	TRBJ1-5
TGTGCCAGCAGTCCCCACGCCCAGGGGAGCACAGATACGCAGTATTTT	CASSPHAQGSTDTQYF	NA	TRBV2	NA	16	TRBJ2-3
TGTGCCAGCAGCTTAACAGCGGGGAACCAAGAGACCCAGTACTTC	CASSLTAGNQETQYF	TRBD2	TRBV7-2	NA	15	TRBJ2-5
TGTGCCAGTAGTAAGGACAGGTCCAATCAGCCCCAGCATTTT	CASSKDRSNQPQHF	TRBD1	TRBV19	NA	14	TRBJ1-5
TGTGCCAGCAGCTCCACGTGGGGCAACCCCTACAATGAGCAGTTCTTC	CASSSTWGNPYNEQFF	NA	TRBV5-6	few	16	TRBJ2-1
TGTGCCAGCAGCGTAGACAGGGGGTACGGAAACACCATATATTTT	CASSVDRGYGNTIYF	TRBD1	TRBV9	NA	15	TRBJ1-3
TGCGCCAGCAGCCTCTCGGGAGGGCCAATCAATGAGCAGTTCTTC	CASSLSGGPINEQFF	TRBD2	TRBV5-1	once	15	TRBJ2-1
TGTGCCTGGAGTCCCACCCGGGGGGGGAACACCGGGGAGCTGTTTTTT	CAWSPTRGGNTGELFF	TRBD2	TRBV30	NA	16	TRBJ2-2
TGTGCCAGCAGTTACTCCAGGGTTAGCACCGGGGAGCTGTTTTTT	CASSYSRVSTGELFF	NA	TRBV6-5	NA	15	TRBJ2-2
TGTGCCTGGAGTGTATCCCGTGGAGGGTCACCCCTCCACTTT	CAWSVSRGGSPLHF	NA	TRBV30	NA	14	TRBJ1-6
TGTGCCAGCAGCTTTACTACAGGGGGCGATGGCTACACCTTC	CASSFTTGGDGYTF	TRBD1	TRBV13	NA	14	TRBJ1-2
TGTGCCAGCAGCTTCCACCGGTTTACCCCCTCTGGGCGGGCGGACACTGAAGCTTTCTTT	CASSFHRFTPSGRADTEAFF	NA	TRBV13	NA	20	TRBJ1-1
TGTGCCAGCAGCCCATTGCGGGGACCGCTGAACACTGAAGCTTTCTTT	CASSPLRGPLNTEAFF	NA	TRBV14	NA	16	TRBJ1-1
TGTGCCAGCAGCTTGGCTTCAAATTCACCCCTCCACTTT	CASSLASNSPLHF	NA	TRBV5-6	once	13	TRBJ1-6
TGTGCCAGCAGTCCCCTTGCGAGGGCTAACTATGGCTACACCTTC	CASSPLARANYGYTF	NA	TRBV6-9	NA	15	TRBJ1-2
TGTGCCAGCTCACCTCGGGAGGGGGCGCTTGGCTACACCTTC	CASSPREGALGYTF	TRBD1	TRBV6-6	NA	14	TRBJ1-2
TGTGCCAGCAGTTTTTATTGGTCCCTTGGTTCACCCCTCCACTTT	CASSFYWSLGSPLHF	NA	TRBV28	NA	15	TRBJ1-6
TGTGCCAGTGCCACAGGGAATCAGCCCCAGCATTTT	CASATGNQPQHF	NA	TRBV6-1	NA	12	TRBJ1-5
TGTGCCAGCAGTCGACAGGGCTACGAGCAGTACTTC	CASSRQGYEQYF	TRBD1	TRBV6-5	NA	12	TRBJ2-7
TGTGCCAGCAGCTTCGAGGTTTATGAGCAGTTCTTC	CASSFEVYEQFF	NA	TRBV5-4	NA	12	TRBJ2-1
TGTGCCAGCAGTTTAGGCAGGCGGGCCCTCTACGAGCAGTACTTC	CASSLGRRALYEQYF	NA	TRBV27	NA	15	TRBJ2-7
TGCGCCAGCAGCTTGTCGGGAGGTAGCACAGATACGCAGTATTTT	CASSLSGGSTDTQYF	TRBD2	TRBV5-1	NA	15	TRBJ2-3
TGTGCCAGCAGCCAAGTCCCCGGGAGGGAGGCAGATACGCAGTATTTT	CASSQVPGREADTQYF	TRBD2	TRBV14	NA	16	TRBJ2-3
TGTGCCAGCAGCGCCCTGTTGGGCAGGGGAAATGGCTACACCTTC	CASSALLGRGNGYTF	NA	TRBV28	NA	15	TRBJ1-2
TGTGCCAGCAGCGCGTTCCACGGCCCTGAAGCTTTCTTT	CASSAFHGPEAFF	NA	TRBV28	NA	13	TRBJ1-1
TGTGCCAGCAGGGATCGACTTCCCTACGAGCAGTACTTC	CASRDRLPYEQYF	NA	TRBV6-5	NA	13	TRBJ2-7
TGTGCCAGCAGTTTCGTAGAGGCCGGGGAGCTGTTTTTT	CASSFVEAGELFF	NA	TRBV2	NA	13	TRBJ2-2
TGTGCCAGCTCGGGACTAGCGAACTACAATGAGCAGTTCTTC	CASSGLANYNEQFF	TRBD2	TRBV25-1	NA	14	TRBJ2-1